This entry lists 22 T cell receptor beta chains sequenced from one sample in a study of beta chain features in type 1 diabetes. The entirety of the isolated RNA underwent reverse transcription, so expressed TCRB transcripts were sequenced. Assay used: immunoSEQ multiplex PCR; TCRdb lists only in-frame clones, some missing. The table lists about 180,000 clones, approximately 13% of them singletons, with about 0.58% in the top ten. Sample: central memory CD4+ T cells from blood. These receptors were collected from a young woman in good health.

The V call is TRBV10-3, the J call TRBJ2-1; the match to TRBD1 covers 11 bases. In germline, CDR1 is ENHRY, CDR2 SYGVKD. Trimming removed 2 bases from V and 2 bases from J; junction bases left unmatched: 2. CDR3 length: 16 residues. The CDR3 loop is CAISEGQGAPYNEQFF. The CDR3 coding sequence is TGTGCCATCAGTGAGGGACAGGGGGCACCCTACAATGAGCAGTTCTTC.

V is TRBV11-2 and J is TRBJ2-7; weak D call: TRBD1 (6 bases). This CDR3 has 13 amino acids. V was trimmed by 5 bases and J by 5 bases, leaving 13 bases between them. From germline, CDR1 is SGHAT and CDR2 FQNNGV. The CDR3 region is CASSLHRVDEQYF. The CDR3 DNA is TGTGCCAGCAGCCTTCACAGGGTAGACGAGCAGTACTTC. Drawing the rest from reference TRBV11-2 and TRBJ2-7, the complete variable domain is EAGVAQSPRYKIIEKRQSVAFWCNPISGHATLYWYQQILGQGPKLLIQFQNNGVVDDSQLPKDRFSAERLKGVDSTLKIQPAKLEDSAVYLCASSLHRVDEQYFGPGTRLTVT.

This clone qualifies as medium-sized (0.01 to 0.1%). V usage is TRBV4-3 and J usage is TRBJ2-3; 9 nucleotides agree with TRBD2. CDR1 and CDR2 (germline): LGHNA, YSLEER. Trimming cost V 0 bases and J 0 bases; bases outside gene matches: 7. CDR3 length equals 18 residues. CDR3 region: CASSQDGVAGASTDTQYF. The CDR3 nucleotides are TGCGCCAGCAGCCAAGATGGAGTAGCGGGAGCGAGCACAGATACGCAGTATTTT.

This clone was detected only a few times. The chain joins TRBV9 to TRBJ2-2; the match to TRBD1 covers 10 bases. J was trimmed by 6 bases and V by 0 bases; bases with no gene match: 2. This CDR3 is built from 15 residues. Germline V gene data show CDR1 as SGDLS and CDR2 as YYNGEE. CDR3 nucleotides: TGTGCCAGCAGCGTAGGACAGGGGGCAGCCGGGGAGCTGTTTTTT. This codes for CASSVGQGAAGELFF.

This clone has just a few counts. This CDR3 is also generated by other DNA sequences in the sample. The chain uses TRBV30 and TRBJ1-5, with 7 bases lining up with TRBD1. The germline V gene encodes CDR1 GTSNPN and CDR2 SVGIG (reference sequence). V was clipped by 0 bases and J by 6 bases; unmatched bases: 5. The CDR3 has 14 amino acids. The CDR3 nucleotides are TGTGCCTGGAGTGTAAGAGGGGGCGGTCAGCCCCAGCATTTT. Translating it yields CAWSVRGGGQPQHF.

This clone has a handful of counts. V and J are TRBV4-1 and TRBJ1-1; D may be TRBD1 (5 bases). Trimming stripped 0 bases from V and 4 bases from J, with 15 bases between. The germline V gene has CDR1 MGHRA and CDR2 YSYEKL. This CDR3 has 16 residues. CDR3 bases: TGCGCCAGCAGCCAAGAAGCACGCAGGGAGGGCACTGAAGCTTTCTTT. Protein sequence: CASSQEARREGTEAFF.

This clone was found a few times. This chain uses TRBV29-1 with TRBJ1-1; TRBD1 is a possible D gene (5 bases). CDR1 is SQVTM and CDR2 is ANQGSEA in the germline V gene. V lost 4 bases to trimming and J lost 4 bases, with 7 bases between them. CDR3 length: 11 residues. The CDR3 DNA follows: TGCAGCGTTGCAGGGCGCACTGAAGCTTTCTTT. This codes for CSVAGRTEAFF. The full variable domain, with the rest looked up from reference TRBV29-1 and TRBJ1-1, is SAVISQKPSRDICQRGTSLTIQCQVDSQVTMMFWYRQQPGQSLTLIATANQGSEATYESGFVIDKFPISRPNLTFSTLTVSNMSPEDSSIYLCSVAGRTEAFFGQGTRLTVV.

The rearrangement uses TRBV19 and TRBJ1-5; D might be TRBD1 (5 bases). The CDR3 has 14 amino acids. Trimming removed 3 bases at V and 5 bases at J, with 11 bases between. Germline V lookup: CDR1 LNHDA, CDR2 SQIVND (reference sequence). The CDR3 DNA reads TGTGCCAGTAGTATGCAGGGCATCGATCAGCCCCAGCATTTT. This codes for CASSMQGIDQPQHF.

This clone was seen more than once but under ten times. The chain carries TRBV4-3 and TRBJ1-3, with 10 bases matching TRBD1. Trimming at V came to 4 bases and at J to 0 bases, leaving 9 bases not matched to a gene. Germline lookup yields CDR1 LGHNA and CDR2 YSLEER. The CDR3 is 18 residues long. The CDR3 here is CASSRSLTGGDSGNTIYF. As DNA, the CDR3 is TGCGCCAGCAGCCGAAGCTTGACAGGGGGCGACTCTGGAAACACCATATATTTT.

The V gene is TRBV18, the J gene TRBJ1-3; tentatively, D is TRBD1 (5 bases). Germline V lookup: CDR1 KGHSH, CDR2 LQKENI. V lost 2 bases and J 2 bases, leaving 10 bases between the germline ends. The CDR3 has 15 residues. CDR3 region: CASSPGEGAGNTIYF. The CDR3 DNA is TGTGCCAGCTCACCAGGCGAAGGGGCTGGAAACACCATATATTTT. Full variable domain (remainder filled in from reference TRBV18 and TRBJ1-3): NAGVMQNPRHLVRRRGQEARLRCSPMKGHSHVYWYRQLPEEGLKFMVYLQKENIIDESGMPKERFSAEFPKEGPSILRIQQVVRGDSAAYFCASSPGEGAGNTIYFGEGSWLTVV.

The J gene is TRBJ1-4, the V gene TRBV4-1; 9 positions match TRBD1. Germline V gives CDR1 MGHRA, CDR2 YSYEKL. There are 15 residues in the CDR3. The trim removed 5 bases at V and 6 bases at J, leaving 7 bases unmatched. The CDR3 DNA sequence: TGCGCCAGCAGCGTCCGGGACAGGGCGTATGAAAAACTGTTTTTT. Amino acids: CASSVRDRAYEKLFF.

This clone was seen more than once but under ten times. The chain employs TRBV6-5 and TRBJ2-1; D perhaps matches TRBD2 (6 bases). Trimming shortened V by 8 bases and J by 3 bases, and 14 bases separated the two germline ends. Per germline, CDR1 MNHEY and CDR2 SVGAGI. There are 14 residues in the CDR3. The CDR3 nucleotides read TGTGCCAGCGACTCGGGAGTAAGCTACAATGAGCAGTTCTTC. Protein product: CASDSGVSYNEQFF.

V gene TRBV6-5 combines with J gene TRBJ1-1; D is unclear. This CDR3 region has 15 residues. Per germline, CDR1 MNHEY and CDR2 SVGAGI. Deletions cut 2 bases from V and 1 base from J, with 11 bases between. As DNA, the CDR3 is TGTGCCAGCAGTTACGCGGAGGTCTCGAACACTGAAGCTTTCTTT. Protein: CASSYAEVSNTEAFF.

This chain uses TRBV7-2 with TRBJ2-3; 7 bases align to TRBD1. The J segment lost 4 bases and the V segment lost 4 bases, leaving 11 bases of the junction unmatched. Per the germline V gene, CDR1 is SGHTA and CDR2 is FQGNSA. The CDR3 has 16 residues. CDR3 sequence (DNA): TGTGCCAGCAGCTCAGGGGGAGTAACTATGGCAGATACGCAGTATTTT. The encoded protein is CASSSGGVTMADTQYF.

This clone was seen more than once but under ten times. Other DNA sequences in the same sample also yield this CDR3. This chain joins TRBV28 and TRBJ1-2; TRBD1 agrees at 10 bases. Trimming removed 3 bases from V and 2 bases from J; junction bases left unmatched: 0. This CDR3 region has 14 residues. CDR1 and CDR2 from the germline V gene are MDHEN and SYDVKM. This chain's CDR3 is CASSLGQGNYGYTF. The CDR3 bases are TGTGCCAGCAGTTTGGGACAGGGGAACTATGGCTACACCTTC.

The sample holds a few counts of this clone. The chain carries TRBV5-1 and TRBJ2-3; D may be TRBD1 (6 bases). With 7 bases removed from V and 6 bases from J, the gap between germline ends came to 18 bases. The CDR3 sequence is 14 residues long. In germline, CDR1 is SGHRS, CDR2 YFSETQ. CDR3 in DNA: TGCGCCAGCGCTCCCCACAGGGCATTGGATACGCAGTATTTT. Protein: CASAPHRALDTQYF. Supplemented by reference TRBV5-1 and TRBJ2-3, the full variable domain reads KAGVTQTPRYLIKTRGQQVTLSCSPISGHRSVSWYQQTPGQGLQFLFEYFSETQRNKGNFPGRFSGRQFSNSRSEMNVSTLELGDSALYLCASAPHRALDTQYFGPGTRLTVL.

This chain connects TRBV21-1 to TRBJ2-7; the D call of TRBD1 is as the table states it, not checked on the DNA. TRBV21-1 is classified as a pseudogene. CDR3 length equals 16 residues. CDR3 amino acids: CASSKYRGRKGYEQYF. As DNA, the CDR3 is TGTGCCAGCAGCAAGTACAGGGGGCGCAAAGGGTACGAGCAGTACTTC.

In its sample, this clone was seen a few times. V usage is TRBV30 and J usage is TRBJ1-1, with a possible D match to TRBD1 (5 bases). The ends were cut back, 0 bases at V and 4 bases at J, with 15 bases in the middle. Germline values: CDR1 GTSNPN, CDR2 SVGIG (reference sequence). The CDR3 is 15 residues long. The CDR3 loop reads CAWSVQSLGGTEAFF. CDR3 DNA sequence: TGTGCCTGGAGTGTACAGTCCCTGGGGGGCACTGAAGCTTTCTTT.

This clone was counted only a few times. This CDR3 reads CASSVGTVNEKLFF. The DNA of the CDR3 is TGTGCCAGCAGCGTCGGGACAGTAAATGAAAAACTGTTTTTT. This rearrangement joins TRBV5-6 to TRBJ1-4, with TRBD1 identical over 7 bases. J was trimmed by 5 bases and V by 4 bases; bases with no gene match: 5. Per germline, CDR1 SGHDT and CDR2 YYEEEE. The CDR3 covers 14 residues.

This rearrangement joins TRBV7-9 to TRBJ2-1; TRBD2 agrees at 9 bases. Losses at the gene ends were 0 bases for V and 0 bases for J; bases not matched to a gene: 3. Germline CDR1 is SEHNR and CDR2 is FQNEAQ (reference sequence). CDR3 length equals 17 residues. For the CDR3, the DNA is TGTGCCAGCAGCTTAGCTCTAGCGGGGATCTCCTACAATGAGCAGTTCTTC. Protein sequence: CASSLALAGISYNEQFF.

V and J are TRBV27 and TRBJ2-1; the match to TRBD2 covers 8 bases. This CDR3 has 18 residues. CDR1 and CDR2 from the germline V gene are MNHEY and SMNVEV (reference sequence). The trim removed 2 bases at V and 4 bases at J, leaving 13 bases unmatched. The CDR3 is CASSLNWLAGAPYNEQFF. CDR3 DNA: TGTGCCAGCAGTTTAAATTGGCTAGCGGGCGCACCATACAATGAGCAGTTCTTC.

This clone was counted only a few times. The J gene is TRBJ2-7, the V gene TRBV7-2; tentatively, D is TRBD2 (6 bases). The germline V gene has CDR1 SGHTA and CDR2 FQGNSA. The CDR3 is 13 amino acids. Trimming cost V 3 bases and J 5 bases, with 11 bases left between them. This CDR3 reads CASSFAGIHEQYF. The CDR3 nucleotides are TGTGCCAGCAGCTTTGCGGGGATCCACGAGCAGTACTTC.